The sequence of this TCR beta chain was determined in a study of T cells in Graves' hyperthyroidism and ophthalmopathy. Whole-study findings and limits: Separation of ophthalmopathy from stable hyperthyroidism was achieved by a 13 V-J model. Model predictions of ophthalmopathy came a median around 6.5 months before onset.

This CDR3 is built from 16 residues. J lost 2 bases, V lost 0 bases, and 3 bases had no gene match. The germline V gene has CDR1 KGHSH and CDR2 LQKENI. Amplified TCR beta CDR3 regions derived from RNA transcripts. The HTBI set primed first-round TCR CDR3 RT-PCR. TCRdb reprocessed the multiplex PCR reads with MiXCR, giving one entry per CDR3 protein. The sample lists hundreds of thousands of distinct CDR3 sequences; less than 25% were seen once. Thyroid ultrasound, orbital computed tomography, clinical symptoms, and serum thyroxine and TRAb underpinned diagnoses. A few counts support this clonotype. Its specificity is unknown.

The source is a man aged 30 to 39 with Graves' ophthalmopathy. The sample was blood. This rearrangement joins TRBV18 to TRBJ2-3; TRBD1 matches 9 bases. The CDR3 protein is CASSPPGTGNTDTQYF. The CDR3 coding sequence is TGTGCCAGCTCACCACCCGGGACAGGGAACACAGATACGCAGTATTTT.